These T cell receptor beta chains were read from a single sample in a study of T cell changes during pregnancy in multiple sclerosis. Data came from immunoSEQ multiplex PCR; TCRdb stores just in-frame clones and leaves some out. The repertoire holds 65,000 to 90,000 clones, with roughly 92% as singletons. The source was peripheral blood, collected in the second trimester of pregnancy. Every receptor here comes from a female donor with multiple sclerosis, enrolled in a pregnancy study. Each CDR3 is given with its conserved first and last residue. A D gene is named only where the DNA matches it firmly. Expanded clones get a size class; other rows say once, few or many, or leave the size out.

J,D,size,V,CDR3,DNA
TRBJ1-5,TRBD1,NA,TRBV7-2,CASSRTGEGNQPQHF,TGTGCCAGCAGCCGCACAGGGGAGGGCAATCAGCCCCAGCATTTT
TRBJ2-3,TRBD1,NA,TRBV11-3,CASSKRSGQLTDTQYF,TGTGCCAGCAGCAAGCGATCGGGACAGCTCACAGATACGCAGTATTTT
TRBJ2-7,TRBD1,NA,TRBV6-5,CATKRDRGFSYEQYF,TGTGCCACTAAGCGGGACAGGGGTTTCTCCTACGAGCAGTACTTC
TRBJ2-7,TRBD2,NA,TRBV5-4,CASSLVGGGGYEQYF,TGTGCCAGCAGCTTGGTGGGCGGGGGGGGCTACGAGCAGTACTTC
TRBJ1-3,NA,NA,TRBV7-6,CASSLRQGGNTIYF,TGTGCCAGCAGCTTACGGCAGGGCGGAAACACCATATATTTT
TRBJ1-5,NA,NA,TRBV10-3,CAICGHLNQPQHF,TGTGCCATCTGTGGACACCTCAATCAGCCCCAGCATTTT
TRBJ2-7,TRBD2,NA,TRBV15,CATSTNRGGAYEQYF,TGTGCCACCAGCACCAACCGGGGAGGGGCCTACGAGCAGTACTTC
TRBJ1-1,NA,NA,TRBV6-6,CASSYSQRLTEAFF,TGTGCCAGCAGTTACTCCCAGCGACTCACTGAAGCTTTCTTT
TRBJ1-6,TRBD1,once,TRBV11-2,CASSLGTGQGHSPLHF,TGTGCCAGCAGCTTGGGTACGGGACAGGGGCACTCACCCCTCCACTTT
TRBJ2-7,TRBD2,once,TRBV27,CASRKAGGTYEQYF,TGTGCCAGCAGAAAAGCGGGGGGGACCTACGAGCAGTACTTC
TRBJ1-2,NA,NA,TRBV5-1,CASSISGTGGGYTF,TGCGCCAGCAGCATCTCCGGGACCGGGGGAGGCTACACCTTC
TRBJ2-5,NA,NA,TRBV15,CATSRDQGSRETQYF,TGTGCCACCAGCAGAGATCAGGGAAGTAGGGAGACCCAGTACTTC
TRBJ2-2,TRBD2,NA,TRBV7-2,CASRKIAGDTGELFF,TGTGCCAGCAGGAAAATAGCGGGGGACACCGGGGAGCTGTTTTTT
TRBJ2-3,NA,NA,TRBV2,CASTPQGTDTQYF,TGTGCCAGCACTCCGCAGGGGACAGATACGCAGTATTTT
TRBJ2-4,TRBD1,NA,TRBV15,CATSKGTGGNIQYF,TGTGCCACCAGTAAGGGGACAGGAGGAAACATTCAGTACTTC
TRBJ1-2,NA,few,TRBV10-3,CAISEEFYGYTF,TGTGCCATCAGTGAAGAGTTCTATGGCTACACCTTC
TRBJ2-7,TRBD1,NA,TRBV19,CASSIEGTGPSSYEQYF,TGTGCCAGTAGTATAGAAGGGACAGGACCGAGCTCCTACGAGCAGTACTTC
TRBJ1-5,NA,NA,TRBV4-1,CASSQERGVIDNQPQHF,TGCGCCAGCAGCCAAGAAAGGGGTGTAATCGACAATCAGCCCCAGCATTTT
TRBJ1-1,NA,NA,TRBV6-5,CASSYSRETEAFF,TGTGCCAGCAGTTACTCGAGAGAAACTGAAGCTTTCTTT
TRBJ2-5,NA,NA,TRBV9,CASSVEQHQETQYF,TGTGCCAGCAGCGTAGAACAGCACCAAGAGACCCAGTACTTC
TRBJ2-5,NA,NA,TRBV18,CASSPEQPGLQETQYF,TGTGCCAGCTCACCCGAGCAGCCGGGTCTTCAAGAGACCCAGTACTTC
TRBJ2-7,NA,NA,TRBV7-9,CASSLTFNEQYF,TGTGCCAGCAGCCTGACATTCAACGAGCAGTACTTC
TRBJ2-1,TRBD2,NA,TRBV5-6,CASRLSGRSLSEQFF,TGTGCCAGCAGATTAAGCGGGAGGTCTCTCAGTGAGCAGTTCTTC
TRBJ1-4,NA,NA,TRBV10-3,CATAVGGNEKLFF,TGTGCAACAGCGGTCGGGGGTAATGAAAAACTGTTTTTT
TRBJ2-3,TRBD2,NA,TRBV7-9,CASSSSSGGDTDTQYF,TGTGCCAGCAGCTCCTCTAGCGGGGGGGACACAGATACGCAGTATTTT
TRBJ1-1,NA,NA,TRBV6-5,CASSEGVRNTEAFF,TGTGCCAGCAGCGAAGGGGTTCGCAACACTGAAGCTTTCTTT
TRBJ2-2,NA,NA,TRBV6-1,CASSEGHTNTGELFF,TGTGCCAGCAGTGAGGGACACACGAACACCGGGGAGCTGTTTTTT
TRBJ1-1,NA,once,TRBV21-1,CASSIPPGVRNTEAFF,TGTGCCAGCAGCATTCCCCCCGGGGTACGGAACACTGAAGCTTTCTTT
TRBJ1-2,NA,NA,TRBV20-1,CSASDRSGYTF,TGCAGTGCTAGTGACAGGTCCGGCTACACCTTC
TRBJ2-1,TRBD2,NA,TRBV7-2,CASSRPGTSGSDEQFF,TGTGCCAGCAGCCGACCCGGGACTAGCGGGAGTGATGAGCAGTTCTTC
TRBJ2-4,TRBD1,NA,TRBV29-1,CSVTGPGTGAIQYF,TGCAGCGTTACCGGCCCTGGGACAGGGGCGATTCAGTACTTC
TRBJ2-7,TRBD2,NA,TRBV7-8,CASSSGTSGLPYEQYF,TGTGCCAGCAGCTCCGGGACTAGCGGGTTACCCTACGAGCAGTACTTC
TRBJ2-1,TRBD2,NA,TRBV12-5,CASGGSGTGRDEQFF,TGTGCTAGTGGTGGTTCCGGGACTGGGAGGGATGAGCAGTTCTTC
TRBJ2-3,NA,NA,TRBV10-2,CASRRLAIADTQYF,TGCGCCAGCAGGCGTCTAGCCATTGCAGATACGCAGTATTTT
TRBJ2-4,NA,NA,TRBV5-1,CASSSTRGKNIQYF,TGCGCCAGCAGTTCTACCAGGGGCAAAAACATTCAGTACTTC
TRBJ2-1,TRBD2,NA,TRBV13,CASSLGTAGGGMIEQFF,TGTGCCAGCAGCTTAGGCACGGCGGGGGGGGGTATGATTGAGCAGTTCTTC
TRBJ2-1,NA,NA,TRBV19,CASSKDSSSYNEQFF,TGTGCCAGTAGTAAGGACAGTAGCTCCTACAATGAGCAGTTCTTC
TRBJ2-3,NA,NA,TRBV6-5,CASSYQRRRWPDTQYF,TGTGCCAGCAGTTACCAAAGGCGGAGGTGGCCAGATACGCAGTATTTT
TRBJ2-1,NA,NA,TRBV9,CASSVGSSYNEQFF,TGTGCCAGCAGCGTAGGCAGCTCCTACAATGAGCAGTTCTTC
TRBJ2-3,NA,NA,TRBV15,CATSRGAGSGTDTQYF,TGTGCCACCAGCAGAGGGGCCGGGAGTGGCACAGATACGCAGTATTTT
TRBJ1-1,NA,NA,TRBV4-3,CASSQGRGGSGTEAFF,TGCGCCAGCAGCCAAGGGAGGGGGGGAAGCGGAACTGAAGCTTTCTTT
TRBJ2-2,NA,NA,TRBV28,CAAQGVAEVTGELFF,TGTGCCGCCCAGGGGGTAGCGGAAGTGACCGGGGAGCTGTTTTTT